The sequence of this T cell receptor beta chain was determined in a study of blood T cell repertoires in COVID-19. The protocol was immunoSEQ multiplex PCR, while the TCRdb copy is restricted to in-frame clones and leaves out a portion. The sample has under 400,000 clones, around 86% seen once; the top ten hold approximately 4.4%. Trimming stripped 6 bases from V and 9 bases from J, with 17 bases between. This CDR3 spans 13 amino acids. Germline CDR1 and CDR2: SEHNR and FQNEAQ (reference sequence). Sequences were obtained from PBMCs or T cells enriched from blood (not recorded which). This receptor was taken from a middle-aged woman with acute COVID-19. The chain joins TRBV7-9 to TRBJ1-2; maybe TRBD1 (5 bases). Written as DNA, the CDR3 is TGTGCCAGCAGAGACAGCCCAGGTCATCGCTACACCTTC. It codes for CASRDSPGHRYTF.